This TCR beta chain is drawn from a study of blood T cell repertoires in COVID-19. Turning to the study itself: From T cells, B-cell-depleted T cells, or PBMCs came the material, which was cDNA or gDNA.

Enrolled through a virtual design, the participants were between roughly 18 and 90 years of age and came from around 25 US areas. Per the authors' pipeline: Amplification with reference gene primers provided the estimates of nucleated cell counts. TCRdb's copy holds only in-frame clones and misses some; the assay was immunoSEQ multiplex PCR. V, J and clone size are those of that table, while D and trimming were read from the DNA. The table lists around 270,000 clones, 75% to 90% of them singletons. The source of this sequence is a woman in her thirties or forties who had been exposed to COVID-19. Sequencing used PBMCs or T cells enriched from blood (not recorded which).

The CDR3 DNA reads as TGTGCCAGTAGTACCGCGGGGGGCGCCACCGGGGAGCTGTTTTTT. Translating gives CASSTAGGATGELFF. V usage is TRBV19 and J usage is TRBJ2-2, with 8 bases matching TRBD2. The CDR3 totals 15 residues. The germline V gene has CDR1 LNHDA and CDR2 SQIVND (reference sequence). Unmatched junction bases numbered 5, after V lost 4 bases and J lost 4 bases.